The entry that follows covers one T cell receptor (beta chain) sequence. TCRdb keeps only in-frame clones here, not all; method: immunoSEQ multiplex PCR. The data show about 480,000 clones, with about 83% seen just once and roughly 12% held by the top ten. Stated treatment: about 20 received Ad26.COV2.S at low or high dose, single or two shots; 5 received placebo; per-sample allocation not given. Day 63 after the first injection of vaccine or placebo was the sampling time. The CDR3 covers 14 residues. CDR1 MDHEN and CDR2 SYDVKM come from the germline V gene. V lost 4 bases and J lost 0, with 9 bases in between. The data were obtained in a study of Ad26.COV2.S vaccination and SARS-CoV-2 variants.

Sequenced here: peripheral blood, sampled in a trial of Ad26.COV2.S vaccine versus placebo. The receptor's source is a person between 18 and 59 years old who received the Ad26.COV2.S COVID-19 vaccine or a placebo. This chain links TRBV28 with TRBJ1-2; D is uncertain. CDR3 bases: TGTGCCAGCAGTTCGGGTACAGCTAACTATGGCTACACCTTC. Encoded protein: CASSSGTANYGYTF.